This TCR beta chain was obtained from a study of T cell repertoires in cytomegalovirus infection. Study as a whole: Indications of both CMV infection and matching HLA type were provided by public TCR beta signatures. Study conclusions and caveats: Dominating the ex vivo response were HLA-C-restricted CMV-specific TCR beta clonotypes. CMV carriers having the relevant HLA were flagged by cumulative public TCR beta family frequency.

CDR1 and CDR2 from the germline V gene are MGHDK and SYGVNS. Losses at the gene ends were 2 bases for V and 7 bases for J; bases not matched to a gene: 13. CDR3 length: 17 amino acids. In this sample, this clonotype turned up many times. Its antigen is unidentified. One entry per CDR3 protein, called by TCRdb with MiXCR from the reads. The sample carries fewer than 350,000 distinct CDR3 sequences, roughly 16% recorded once. V usage is TRBV25-1 and J usage is TRBJ1-3; 8 bases agree with TRBD1. The source is a human donor in good health (CMV status not recorded). Some clones in this sample may be carry-over from other donors' samples. What was sequenced was PBMCs. CDR3 bases: TGTGCCAGCAGTGAAGAGGTTGGGACAGGCCCCTGGAACACCATATATTTT. Protein product: CASSEEVGTGPWNTIYF.